This TCR beta chain was recorded in a study of T cell repertoires in cytomegalovirus infection. Across the whole study: CMV infection together with matching HLA type was indicated by public TCR beta signatures.

This CDR3 has 12 amino acids. Germline V gives CDR1 MNHNS, CDR2 SASEGT. V shed 7 bases and J shed 2 bases, with 6 bases lying between them. Study-level findings and limits: Ex vivo responses were dominated by HLA-C-restricted CMV-specific TCR beta clonotypes. CMV carriers having the relevant HLA were flagged by cumulative public TCR beta family frequency.

TCRdb fed the reads into MiXCR, producing one record per CDR3 protein. The table lists a few hundred thousand distinct CDR3 sequences, 25% of them singletons. A note on this clonotype: The antigen remains undetermined.

This receptor was taken from a human donor in good health (CMV status not recorded). Some clones in this sample may be carry-over from other donors' samples. The specimen was cultured PBMCs, collected from culture after CMV antigen stimulation. The chain combines TRBV6-1 with TRBJ1-3; no clear D. CDR3 in DNA: TGTGCCAGCAAGACAACTGGAAACACCATATATTTT. Translation gives CASKTTGNTIYF.